Described below is a single T cell receptor (beta chain) sequence and its context. Its target antigen remains unknown. No much larger clone is present one base from it, and per-base qualities are unavailable. The data are from a study of cytomegalovirus exposure and HLA in healthy donors (dated by TCRdb to about 2017). For the wider study: An earlier analysis of some 600 of the donors reported 276 Gb of sequence data and roughly 120 million unique TCR beta sequences obtained from roughly 180 million T cells. The T cell repertoires of under 700 subjects were profiled by immunosequencing and related to cytomegalovirus serostatus. On average, roughly 250,000 unique TCR beta nucleotide sequences were sequenced per donor among a few hundred genotyped donors of the cohort, with about 17% of those sequences being non-productive. Typing coverage differed by locus: A, B, C, DRB1 and DQB1 were typed in roughly 620-630 donors, DQA1 in 522, DPA1 in approximately 600, and DPB1 in 450 to 480. About 5 DR-DQ haplotypes were handled as single units for association and clustering, since linkage in the cohort was strong. Rather than using new phenotypic data, the later analysis identified candidate immune exposures from TCR beta sequences and from how often those sequences occurred across donors. To decide whether each TCR beta V gene segment behaved as functional or pseudogenic, an earlier analysis of fewer than 750 of the donors relied on high-throughput TCR beta sequencing. The study aimed to test whether signatures of past pathogen exposure could be identified by cataloging public T cell receptors. Approximately 300 gigabases of sequencing data and 70 million to 100 million unique TCR sequences made up an early release that covered 500 to 700 HLA-typed donors. To study patterns of TCR occurrence, a later analysis re-analyzed previously published TCR beta repertoires from around 700 donors and added high-resolution HLA genotyping. The genetic ancestry cluster associated with self-reported Caucasian donors included roughly 84% of the roughly 410 genotyped donors. To predict cytomegalovirus infection status, the study brought together high-throughput TCR immunosequencing, statistical association of individual TCRs with disease status, and machine learning. Every repertoire in the discovery cohort had been generated on one and the same sequencing platform. In a later genetic analysis, genome-wide SNP genotypes for about three fifths of the 666 donors were used, and that subset was treated as a discovery cohort. A separate validation cohort of roughly 110 different subjects was used in addition to the roughly 670-subject first cohort. Class I and class II HLA loci were covered by the typing at four-digit resolution. Donor age, sex, ethnicity and CMV serostatus were compiled together with the repertoire data. Summary of the overall study and its limitations: In this cohort, only TCR beta chains were sequenced, and detectable features were limited by the absence of alpha or paired-chain data. In a later analysis, several top co-occurrence clusters were reported to appear linked to parvovirus B19, influenza, CMV and Epstein-Barr virus. Immune exposure information for the cohort was limited to CMV serostatus. A later genetic analysis associated a missense DCLRE1C variant with V-gene and J-gene trimming of TCR beta chains, and an independent cohort replicated the association. In an earlier analysis of approximately 590 of the donors, most TCR beta V segments appeared in productive rearrangements about 87% or about 30% of the time, broadly matching IMGT annotations. Most CMV-associated TCR beta chains appeared to be HLA-restricted in a later analysis, and the HLA associations seemed to be driven largely by CMV exposure. The sequencing pipeline was judged likely to have produced a cluster of highly shared sequence variants as a technical artifact. In vitro tests confirmed that a few of the cytomegalovirus-associated TCR beta chains recognize cytomegalovirus antigens. In a later analysis, the rate of TCR association differed among HLA loci, with DRB1 alleles having the most associated TCRs and HLA-C alleles having the fewest. Some IMGT-functional V segments, including TRBV6-2 and TRBV6-3, could not be distinguished by the 87-base-pair reads and were therefore excluded. Most TCR sequences were observed very rarely across donors, whereas some public TCRs were present in many individuals. The study listed 150 to 200 TCR beta chains as associated with cytomegalovirus. Linkage disequilibrium might explain the correlated functional status among segregating V segments, but an unknown experimental factor could not be ruled out. The earlier analysis of approximately 560 of the donors excluded seventeen rarely observed V segments, including chromosome 9 orphons, because counts were too low. According to a later genetic analysis, donors in an Asian-associated ancestry cluster had fewer N-insertions in productive TCRs than the approximately 710-donor mean. The presence/absence analyses assumed that sequencing depth was roughly uniform across donors, and that assumption may not be true. In a later analysis, over 15,000 TCR beta sequences were associated with specific HLA alleles at a false discovery rate of 0.05. Cytomegalovirus status was reported to be diagnosed by the classifier with high specificity and sensitivity in both the original and validation cohorts. According to the authors, the approach could potentially be generalized to other disease states and immunological phenotypes. When HLA alleles, especially DR and DQ, strongly co-occurred, attributing TCR associations to individual alleles was difficult. Because HLA typing was missing for some donors at each locus, association tests included only the typed subset. A further reported finding was that TCR beta sequences accurately predicted the HLA-A and HLA-B alleles for most subjects in the first cohort. In a later analysis, HLA-associated TCR beta chains were found to be more clonally expanded and to have lower generation probabilities than equally common non-associated chains.

CDR1 and CDR2 (SGHRS, YFSETQ) derive from the germline V gene. V is trimmed back by 4 bases and J by 8 bases, and the junction contains 3 bases that no gene match accounts for. Inclusive of the bounding cysteine and phenylalanine, the CDR3 is 14 residues long. The only DNA kept is the CDR3, 42 bases in frame from the first base. The cohort comprised fewer than 750 healthy bone marrow donors. At the time of sampling, every cohort member was nominally healthy, though immune exposures that went unrecorded were likely present. The donor tested CMV seropositive and was one of the 289 seropositive cohort members. Each donor provided a peripheral blood sample, and peripheral blood mononuclear cells were used for TCR beta sequencing. The Qiagen DNeasy Blood Extraction Kit was used to extract genomic DNA from the blood cell samples. The method behind the library was the immunoSEQ multiplex PCR assay. A mixture of 60 forward primers for TCR Vbeta segments and 13 reverse primers for TCR Jbeta segments was used in the multiplex PCR. The CDR3 region of rearranged TCR beta genes was amplified from genomic DNA by a multiplex PCR assay. Amplified TCR beta libraries were sequenced as 87-base-pair reads on the Illumina HiSeq System. Concerning the study's data processing: A later analysis tallied 75 million to 95 million unique TCR beta chains across the 610 or so repertoires, and about 12 million of those chains were shared by two or more donors. Raw reads were error-corrected and collapsed into unique sequences by a nearest-neighbor algorithm in which closely related sequences were merged to remove PCR and sequencing errors. V, D and J gene segments were assigned by aligning CDR3 sequences to IMGT reference sequences. For a sequence to be retained, a match of at least six nucleotides to both a V gene segment and a J gene segment was required. A rearrangement counted as productive if the CDR3 had no stop codons and remained in frame with V and J, and every other rearrangement counted as non-productive. CDR3 was defined by IMGT convention, running from the second conserved V-encoded cysteine to the conserved J-encoded phenylalanine. The earlier analysis of about 620 of the donors excluded sequences that lacked an unambiguous match to a single V gene segment. In an earlier analysis of 450 to 700 of the donors, V segments were called functional above 56.7% productive rearrangements and were called segregating when the between-donor standard deviation exceeded 5%. A statistical classification framework was built to diagnose cytomegalovirus status from the catalog of TCR beta chain sequences. A later analysis assigned V and J genes by comparing TCR nucleotide sequences with IMGT/GENE-DB human TR gene sequences. The TCRdist pipeline was used in a later analysis to assign CDR3 sequences and most-parsimonious VDJ recombination scenarios. In a later analysis, every TCR beta chain was defined by the combination of its CDR3 amino acid sequence and its V-gene family, and reads without a unique V-gene family were dropped. In a later analysis, approximately 640 highly shared, low-generation-probability nucleotide sequences were removed to address suspected cross-contamination and a sequencing artifact. For each public chain, a later analysis derived a clonal expansion index from normalized ranks of inferred template counts within each repertoire. Generation probabilities in a later analysis came from a VDJ recombination model fitted to out-of-frame rearrangements, and those results were checked against IGoR. Hypergeometric tests were used in a later analysis to score TCR-TCR, TCR-HLA and TCR-CMV co-occurrence, with a repertoire-size bias correction applied to the TCR pairs. In a later analysis, false discovery rates were estimated by permuting HLA or CMV assignments 20 times. A later analysis grouped co-occurring TCRs with DBSCAN, adding TCRdist sequence similarity when clustering within HLA-allele-positive subsets. Repertoires with fewer than 30,000 or more than 120,000 public chains, plus five repertoires with anomalous nucleotide sharing, were excluded from co-occurrence clustering. TCRdb carries this immuneACCESS record with in-frame sequences only. Its versions omit some clonotypes, under half of them owing to an unresolved V gene in the studies checked, with the rest unexplained. V and J calls and clone size come straight from that table; D and trimming were deduced from the DNA. The sample table lists around 96,000 clones, roughly 80% of them with a count of one. The ten most abundant clones make up about 9.4% of the sample.

This receptor was obtained from a man younger than 40 in good health and CMV-seropositive. The chain links TRBV5-1 with TRBJ1-6; 10 junctional bases match TRBD1. The sample consisted of PBMCs. The nucleotide sequence is TGCGCCAGCAGCGGCGGGACAGGGGATTCACCCCTCCACTTT. It is translated as CASSGGTGDSPLHF.